These 4 T cell receptor beta chains were all obtained from the same sample, sequenced in a study of technical replicates of blood from a handful of donors. Clones were read by immunoSEQ multiplex PCR, and TCRdb kept only the in-frame ones, dropping some. The sample has about 72,000 clones; approximately 92% are singletons. The sequenced material came from T cells isolated from PBMCs. The receptors here all came from a human donor in good health.

The rearrangement uses TRBV6-5 and TRBJ2-1; no reliable D call. The CDR3 loop spans 12 amino acids. Germline lookup yields CDR1 MNHEY and CDR2 SVGAGI. With 0 bases removed from V and 8 bases from J, the gap between germline ends came to 5 bases. In nucleotides, the CDR3 is TGTGCCAGCAGTTACTCCAGATATGAGCAGTTCTTC. This gives the protein CASSYSRYEQFF.

The V and J genes are TRBV2 and TRBJ1-3; D is ambiguous. Germline V gene lookup returns CDR1 SNHLY and CDR2 FYNNEI. The CDR3 is 16 residues long. The V gene lost 2 bases and the J gene lost 8 bases, with 19 bases spanning the gap. The CDR3 region is CASSESFGGASDTIYF. Written as DNA, the CDR3 is TGTGCCAGCAGTGAAAGTTTTGGCGGAGCCTCGGACACCATATATTTT. Using reference TRBV2 and TRBJ1-3 for the parts outside the CDR3, the full variable domain is EPEVTQTPSHQVTQMGQEVILRCVPISNHLYFYWYRQILGQKVEFLVSFYNNEISEKSEIFDDQFSVERPDGSNFTLKIRSTKLEDSAMYFCASSESFGGASDTIYFGEGSWLTVV.

This chain connects TRBV6-5 to TRBJ1-1, with 10 positions matching TRBD1. The length of the CDR3 is 15 residues. Germline V CDR1 and CDR2: MNHEY, SVGAGI. After removal of 7 bases from V and 5 bases from J, the junction contained 10 bases not matched to a gene. The chain's CDR3 is CASTDPGQGRTEAFF. DNA of the CDR3: TGTGCCAGCACCGACCCGGGACAGGGGAGGACTGAAGCTTTCTTT.

The chain's CDR3 is CASSDRGETQYF. DNA for the CDR3: TGTGCCAGCAGTGACAGGGGAGAGACCCAGTACTTC. This chain connects TRBV25-1 to TRBJ2-5, with D tentatively TRBD1 (6 bases). Trimming cost V 3 bases and J 4 bases, with 6 bases left between them. The germline CDR1 and CDR2 sequences are MGHDK and SYGVNS. This CDR3 has 12 amino acids.